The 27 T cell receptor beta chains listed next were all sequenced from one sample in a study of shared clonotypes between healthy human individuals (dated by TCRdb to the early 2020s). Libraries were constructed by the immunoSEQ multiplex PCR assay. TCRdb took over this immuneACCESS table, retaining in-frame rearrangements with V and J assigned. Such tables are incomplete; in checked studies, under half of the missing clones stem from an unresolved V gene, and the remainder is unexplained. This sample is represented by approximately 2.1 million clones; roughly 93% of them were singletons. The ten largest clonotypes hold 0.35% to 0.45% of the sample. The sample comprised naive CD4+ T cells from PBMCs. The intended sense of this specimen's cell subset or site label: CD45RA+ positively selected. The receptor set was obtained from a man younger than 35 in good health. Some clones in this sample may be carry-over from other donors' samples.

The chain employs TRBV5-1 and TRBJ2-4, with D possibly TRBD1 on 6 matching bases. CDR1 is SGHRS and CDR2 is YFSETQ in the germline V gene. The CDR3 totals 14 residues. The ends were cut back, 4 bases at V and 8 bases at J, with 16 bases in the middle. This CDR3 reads CASSAQGLSDIQYF. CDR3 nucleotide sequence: TGCGCCAGCAGCGCACAGGGCCTCTCGGACATTCAGTACTTC.

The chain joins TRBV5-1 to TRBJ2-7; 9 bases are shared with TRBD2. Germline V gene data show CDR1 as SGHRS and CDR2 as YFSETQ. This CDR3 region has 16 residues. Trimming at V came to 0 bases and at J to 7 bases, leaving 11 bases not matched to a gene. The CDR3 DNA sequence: TGCGCCAGCAGCTTGGGGGCTGCGGGAGGGCAGCTTGAGCAGTACTTC. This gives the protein CASSLGAAGGQLEQYF.

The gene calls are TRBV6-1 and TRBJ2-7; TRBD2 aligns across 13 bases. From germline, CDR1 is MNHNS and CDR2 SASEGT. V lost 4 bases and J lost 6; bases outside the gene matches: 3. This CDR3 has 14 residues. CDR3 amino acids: CASSARTSGSEQYF. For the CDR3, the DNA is TGTGCCAGCAGTGCCAGGACTAGCGGGAGCGAGCAGTACTTC.

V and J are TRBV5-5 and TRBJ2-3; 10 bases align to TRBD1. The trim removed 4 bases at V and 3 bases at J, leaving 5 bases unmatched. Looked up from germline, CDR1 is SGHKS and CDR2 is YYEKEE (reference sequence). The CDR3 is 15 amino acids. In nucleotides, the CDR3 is TGTGCCAGCAGCGGGGGACAGGGGTCGACAGATACGCAGTATTTT. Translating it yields CASSGGQGSTDTQYF. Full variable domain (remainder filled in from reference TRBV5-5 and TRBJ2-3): DAGVTQSPTHLIKTRGQQVTLRCSPISGHKSVSWYQQVLGQGPQFIFQYYEKEERGRGNFPDRFSARQFPNYSSELNVNALLLGDSALYLCASSGGQGSTDTQYFGPGTRLTVL.

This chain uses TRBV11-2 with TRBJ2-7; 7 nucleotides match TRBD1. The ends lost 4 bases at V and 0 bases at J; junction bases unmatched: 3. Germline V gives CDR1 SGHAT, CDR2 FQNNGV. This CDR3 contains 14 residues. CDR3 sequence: CASSYWDSSYEQYF. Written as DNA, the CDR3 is TGTGCCAGCAGCTATTGGGACAGCTCCTACGAGCAGTACTTC.

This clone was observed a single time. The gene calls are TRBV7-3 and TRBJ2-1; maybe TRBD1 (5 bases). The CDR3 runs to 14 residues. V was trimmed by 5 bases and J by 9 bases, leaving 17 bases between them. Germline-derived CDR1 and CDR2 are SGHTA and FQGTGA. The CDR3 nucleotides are TGTGCCAGCAGCCCAGGACACTTGTGGAGTGAGCAGTTCTTC. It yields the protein CASSPGHLWSEQFF.

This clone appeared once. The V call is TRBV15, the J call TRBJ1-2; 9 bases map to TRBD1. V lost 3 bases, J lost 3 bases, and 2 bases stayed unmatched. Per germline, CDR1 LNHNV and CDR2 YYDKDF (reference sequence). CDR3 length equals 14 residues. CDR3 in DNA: TGTGCCACCAGCAGCCGGACAGGGGACTATGGCTACACCTTC. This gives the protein CATSSRTGDYGYTF.

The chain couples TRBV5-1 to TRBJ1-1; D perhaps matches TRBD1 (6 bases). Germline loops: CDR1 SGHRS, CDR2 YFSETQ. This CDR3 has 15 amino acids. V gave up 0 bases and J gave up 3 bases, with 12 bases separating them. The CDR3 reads CASSLEWAGDTEAFF. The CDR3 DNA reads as TGCGCCAGCAGCTTGGAGTGGGCAGGGGACACTGAAGCTTTCTTT. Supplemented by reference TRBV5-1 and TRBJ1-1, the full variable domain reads KAGVTQTPRYLIKTRGQQVTLSCSPISGHRSVSWYQQTPGQGLQFLFEYFSETQRNKGNFPGRFSGRQFSNSRSEMNVSTLELGDSALYLCASSLEWAGDTEAFFGQGTRLTVV.

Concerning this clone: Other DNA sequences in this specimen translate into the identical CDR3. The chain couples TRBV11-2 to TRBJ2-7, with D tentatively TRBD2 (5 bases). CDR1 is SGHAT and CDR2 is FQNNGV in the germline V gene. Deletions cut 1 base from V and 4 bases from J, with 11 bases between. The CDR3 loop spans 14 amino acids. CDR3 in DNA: TGTGCCAGCAGCTTAGGACTATTAAGTTACGAGCAGTACTTC. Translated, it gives CASSLGLLSYEQYF.

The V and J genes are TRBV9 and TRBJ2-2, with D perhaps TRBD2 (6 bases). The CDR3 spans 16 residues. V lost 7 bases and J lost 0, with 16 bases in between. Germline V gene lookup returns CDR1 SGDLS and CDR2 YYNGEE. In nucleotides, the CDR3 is TGTGCCAGCGGACCGGGGGAGCGGTCGAACACCGGGGAGCTGTTTTTT. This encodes CASGPGERSNTGELFF.

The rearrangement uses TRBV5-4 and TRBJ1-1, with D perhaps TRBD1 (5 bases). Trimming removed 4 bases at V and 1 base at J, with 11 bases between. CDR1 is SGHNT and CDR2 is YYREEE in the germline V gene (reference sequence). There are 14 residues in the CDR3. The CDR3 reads CASSPSGGNTEAFF. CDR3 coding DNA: TGTGCCAGCAGCCCATCGGGGGGGAACACTGAAGCTTTCTTT. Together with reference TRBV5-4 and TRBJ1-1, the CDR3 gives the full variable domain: ETGVTQSPTHLIKTRGQQVTLRCSSQSGHNTVSWYQQALGQGPQFIFQYYREEENGRGNFPPRFSGLQFPNYSSELNVNALELDDSALYLCASSPSGGNTEAFFGQGTRLTVV.

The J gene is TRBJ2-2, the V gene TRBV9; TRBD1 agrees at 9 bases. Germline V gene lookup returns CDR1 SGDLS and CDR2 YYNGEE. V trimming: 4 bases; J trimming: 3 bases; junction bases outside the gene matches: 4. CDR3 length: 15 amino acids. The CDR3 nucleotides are TGTGCCAGCAGCCCCCGGGACAGGGACACCGGGGAGCTGTTTTTT. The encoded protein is CASSPRDRDTGELFF.

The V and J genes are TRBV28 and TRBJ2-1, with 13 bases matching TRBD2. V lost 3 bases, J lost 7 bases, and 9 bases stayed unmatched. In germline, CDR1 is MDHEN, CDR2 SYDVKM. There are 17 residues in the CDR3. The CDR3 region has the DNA TGTGCCAGCAGTTTTGTACTAGCGGGAGGGACGGGGAATGAGCAGTTCTTC. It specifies CASSFVLAGGTGNEQFF. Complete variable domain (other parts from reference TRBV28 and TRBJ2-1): DVKVTQSSRYLVKRTGEKVFLECVQDMDHENMFWYRQDPGLGLRLIYFSYDVKMKEKGDIPEGYSVSREKKERFSLILESASTNQTSMYLCASSFVLAGGTGNEQFFGPGTRLTVL.

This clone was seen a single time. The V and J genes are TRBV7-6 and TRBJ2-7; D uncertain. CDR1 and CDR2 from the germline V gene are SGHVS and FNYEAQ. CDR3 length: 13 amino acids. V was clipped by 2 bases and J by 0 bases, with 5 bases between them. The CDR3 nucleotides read TGTGCCAGCAGCTTATCGAGCTCCTACGAGCAGTACTTC. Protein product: CASSLSSSYEQYF.

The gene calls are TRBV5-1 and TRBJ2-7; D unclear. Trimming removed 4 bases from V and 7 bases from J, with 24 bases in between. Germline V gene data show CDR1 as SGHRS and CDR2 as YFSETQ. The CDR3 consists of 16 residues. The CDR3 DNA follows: TGCGCCAGCAGCCCGGCATGGGGTCCTGGCGGTCAGGAGCAGTACTTC. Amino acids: CASSPAWGPGGQEQYF. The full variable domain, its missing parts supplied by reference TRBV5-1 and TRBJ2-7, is KAGVTQTPRYLIKTRGQQVTLSCSPISGHRSVSWYQQTPGQGLQFLFEYFSETQRNKGNFPGRFSGRQFSNSRSEMNVSTLELGDSALYLCASSPAWGPGGQEQYFGPGTRLTVT.

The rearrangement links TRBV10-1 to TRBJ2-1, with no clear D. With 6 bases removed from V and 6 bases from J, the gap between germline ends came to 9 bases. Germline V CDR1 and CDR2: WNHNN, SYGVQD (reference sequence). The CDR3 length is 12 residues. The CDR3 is CASSPGSNEQFF. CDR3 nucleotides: TGCGCCAGCAGCCCCGGGTCCAATGAGCAGTTCTTC.

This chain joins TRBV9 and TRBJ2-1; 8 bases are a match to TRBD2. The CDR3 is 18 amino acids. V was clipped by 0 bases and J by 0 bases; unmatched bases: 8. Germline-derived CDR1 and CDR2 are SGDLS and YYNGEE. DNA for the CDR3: TGTGCCAGCAGCGTAGGAGGGCTAGCGGGCAGCTCCTACAATGAGCAGTTCTTC. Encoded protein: CASSVGGLAGSSYNEQFF.

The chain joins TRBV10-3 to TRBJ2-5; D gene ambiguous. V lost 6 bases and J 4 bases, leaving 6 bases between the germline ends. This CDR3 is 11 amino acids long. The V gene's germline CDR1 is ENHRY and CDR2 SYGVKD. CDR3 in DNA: TGTGCCATCAGGAACAGAGAGACCCAGTACTTC. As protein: CAIRNRETQYF.

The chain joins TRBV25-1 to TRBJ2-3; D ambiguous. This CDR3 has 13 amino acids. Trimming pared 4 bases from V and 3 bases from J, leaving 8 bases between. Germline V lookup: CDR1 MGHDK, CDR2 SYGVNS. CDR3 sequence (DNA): TGTGCCAGCAGTGGACTGGGGACAGATACGCAGTATTTT. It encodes CASSGLGTDTQYF.

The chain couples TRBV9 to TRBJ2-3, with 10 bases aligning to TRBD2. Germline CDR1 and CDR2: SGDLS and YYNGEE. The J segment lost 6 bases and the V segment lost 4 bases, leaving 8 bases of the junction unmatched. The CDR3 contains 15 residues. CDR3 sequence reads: CASSILAGQRDTQYF. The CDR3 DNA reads TGTGCCAGCAGCATACTAGCGGGACAACGGGATACGCAGTATTTT.

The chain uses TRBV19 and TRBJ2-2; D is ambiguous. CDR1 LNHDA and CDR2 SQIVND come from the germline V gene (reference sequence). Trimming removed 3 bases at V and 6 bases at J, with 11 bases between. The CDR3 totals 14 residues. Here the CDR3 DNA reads TGTGCCAGTAGTATCATCAGTCTCGCCGGGGAGCTGTTTTTT. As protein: CASSIISLAGELFF.

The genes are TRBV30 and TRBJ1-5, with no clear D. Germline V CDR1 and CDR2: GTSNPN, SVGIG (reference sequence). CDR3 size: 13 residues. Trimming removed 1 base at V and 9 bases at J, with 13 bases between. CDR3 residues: CAWSAAPLPPQHF. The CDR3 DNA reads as TGTGCCTGGAGTGCGGCTCCCTTACCGCCCCAGCATTTT. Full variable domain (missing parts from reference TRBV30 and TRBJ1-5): SQTIHQWPATLVQPVGSPLSLECTVEGTSNPNLYWYRQAAGRGLQLLFYSVGIGQISSEVPQNLSASRPQDRQFILSSKKLLLSDSGFYLCAWSAAPLPPQHFGDGTRLSIL.

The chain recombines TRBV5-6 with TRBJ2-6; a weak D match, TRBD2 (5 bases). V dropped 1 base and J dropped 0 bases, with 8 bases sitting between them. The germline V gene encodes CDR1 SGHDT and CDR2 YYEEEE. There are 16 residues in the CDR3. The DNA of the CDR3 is TGTGCCAGCAGCTTGCTGGGAGACTCTGGGGCCAACGTCCTGACTTTC. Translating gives CASSLLGDSGANVLTF.

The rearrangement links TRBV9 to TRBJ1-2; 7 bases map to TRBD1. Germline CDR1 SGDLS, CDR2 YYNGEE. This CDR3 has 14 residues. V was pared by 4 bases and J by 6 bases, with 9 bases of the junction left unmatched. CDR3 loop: CASSPDRVWHGYTF. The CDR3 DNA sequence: TGTGCCAGCAGCCCAGACAGGGTTTGGCATGGCTACACCTTC.

CDR3 in amino acids: CASRWDRGNTGELFF. The CDR3 bases are TGTGCCAGCAGATGGGACAGGGGGAACACCGGGGAGCTGTTTTTT. V usage is TRBV7-9 and J usage is TRBJ2-2; 10 bases map to TRBD1. Germline V gives CDR1 SEHNR, CDR2 FQNEAQ (reference sequence). The trim removed 6 bases at V and 1 base at J, leaving 2 bases unmatched. This CDR3 region has 15 residues.

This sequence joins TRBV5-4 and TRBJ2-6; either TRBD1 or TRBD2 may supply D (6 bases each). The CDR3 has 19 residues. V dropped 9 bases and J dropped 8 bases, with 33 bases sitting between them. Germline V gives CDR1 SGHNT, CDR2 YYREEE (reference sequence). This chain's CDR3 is CATTHEEDRRELQTNVLTF. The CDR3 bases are TGTGCCACCACGCACGAGGAAGACAGGCGGGAACTTCAAACCAACGTCCTGACTTTC.

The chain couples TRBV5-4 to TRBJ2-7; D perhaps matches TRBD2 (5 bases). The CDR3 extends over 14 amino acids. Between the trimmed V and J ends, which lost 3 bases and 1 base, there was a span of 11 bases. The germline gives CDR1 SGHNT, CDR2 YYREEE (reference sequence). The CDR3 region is CASSSGSSSYEQYF. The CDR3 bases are TGTGCCAGCAGCTCGGGATCCTCGTCCTACGAGCAGTACTTC.